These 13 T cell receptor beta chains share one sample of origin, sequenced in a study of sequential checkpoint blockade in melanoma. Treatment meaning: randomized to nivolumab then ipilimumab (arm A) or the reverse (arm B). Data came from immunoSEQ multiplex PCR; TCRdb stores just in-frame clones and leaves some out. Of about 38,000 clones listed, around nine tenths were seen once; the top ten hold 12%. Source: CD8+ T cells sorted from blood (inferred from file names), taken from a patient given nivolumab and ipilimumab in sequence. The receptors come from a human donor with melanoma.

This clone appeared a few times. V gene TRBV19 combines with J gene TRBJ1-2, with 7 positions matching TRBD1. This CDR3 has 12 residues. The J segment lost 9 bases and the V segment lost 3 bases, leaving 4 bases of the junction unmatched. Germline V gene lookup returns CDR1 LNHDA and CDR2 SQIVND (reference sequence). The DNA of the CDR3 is TGTGCCAGTAGTATCCCGGACAGGCGCTACACCTTC. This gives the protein CASSIPDRRYTF.

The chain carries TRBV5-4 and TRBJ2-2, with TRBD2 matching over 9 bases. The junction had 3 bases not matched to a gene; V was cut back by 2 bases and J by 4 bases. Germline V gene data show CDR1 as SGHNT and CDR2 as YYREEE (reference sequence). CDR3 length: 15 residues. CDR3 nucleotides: TGTGCCAGCAGCTTACTAGCGGGCCGCACCGGGGAGCTGTTTTTT. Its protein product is CASSLLAGRTGELFF.

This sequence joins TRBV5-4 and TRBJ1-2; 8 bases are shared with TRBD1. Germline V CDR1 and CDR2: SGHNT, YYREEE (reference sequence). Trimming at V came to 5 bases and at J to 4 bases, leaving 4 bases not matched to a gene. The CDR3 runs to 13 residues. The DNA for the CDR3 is TGTGCCAGCAGATCAACAGGGGGCTATGGCTACACCTTC. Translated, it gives CASRSTGGYGYTF. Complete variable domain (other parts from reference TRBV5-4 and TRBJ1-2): ETGVTQSPTHLIKTRGQQVTLRCSSQSGHNTVSWYQQALGQGPQFIFQYYREEENGRGNFPPRFSGLQFPNYSSELNVNALELDDSALYLCASRSTGGYGYTFGSGTRLTVV.

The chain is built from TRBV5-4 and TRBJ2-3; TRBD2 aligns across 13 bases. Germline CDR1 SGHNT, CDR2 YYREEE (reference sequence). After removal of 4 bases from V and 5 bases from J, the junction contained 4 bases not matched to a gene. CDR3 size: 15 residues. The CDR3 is CASSLRTSGRDTQYF. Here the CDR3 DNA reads TGTGCCAGCAGCCTGCGGACTAGCGGGAGAGATACGCAGTATTTT.

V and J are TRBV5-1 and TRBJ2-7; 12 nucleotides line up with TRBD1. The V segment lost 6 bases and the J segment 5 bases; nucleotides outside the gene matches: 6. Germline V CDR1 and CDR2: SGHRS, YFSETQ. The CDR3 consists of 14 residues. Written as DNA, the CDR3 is TGCGCCAGCACCCCGGGACAGGGGGCCCACGAGCAGTACTTC. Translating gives CASTPGQGAHEQYF.

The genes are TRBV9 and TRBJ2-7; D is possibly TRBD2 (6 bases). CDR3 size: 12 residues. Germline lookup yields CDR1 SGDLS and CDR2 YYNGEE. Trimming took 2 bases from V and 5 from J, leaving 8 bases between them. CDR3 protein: CASSVGGNEQYF. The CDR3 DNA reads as TGTGCCAGCAGCGTTGGAGGGAACGAGCAGTACTTC.

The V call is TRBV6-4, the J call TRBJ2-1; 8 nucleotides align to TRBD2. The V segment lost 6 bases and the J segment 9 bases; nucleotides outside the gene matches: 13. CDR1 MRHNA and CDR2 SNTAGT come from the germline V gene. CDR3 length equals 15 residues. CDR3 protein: CASRPTSGGYGEQFF. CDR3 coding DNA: TGTGCCAGCAGACCAACTAGCGGCGGCTACGGTGAGCAGTTCTTC.

This CDR3 is CASSQVRDRYNEKLFF. The DNA of the CDR3 is TGCGCCAGCAGCCAAGTTAGGGACAGGTATAATGAAAAACTGTTTTTT. The chain links TRBV4-1 to TRBJ1-4; 8 nucleotides match TRBD1. V shed 1 base, J shed 4 bases, and the junction held 5 bases outside the gene matches. Germline V gene lookup returns CDR1 MGHRA and CDR2 YSYEKL. This CDR3 has 16 amino acids.

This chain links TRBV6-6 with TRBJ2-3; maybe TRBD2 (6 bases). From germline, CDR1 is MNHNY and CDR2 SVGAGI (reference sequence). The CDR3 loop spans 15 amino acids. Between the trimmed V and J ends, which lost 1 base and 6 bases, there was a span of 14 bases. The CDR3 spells CASSYLLAVRDTQYF. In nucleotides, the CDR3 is TGTGCCAGCAGTTACTTATTAGCGGTTCGCGATACGCAGTATTTT.

CDR3 loop: CASSLPGQGAPREQYF. CDR3 DNA sequence: TGTGCCAGCAGCTTACCGGGACAGGGGGCGCCTAGGGAGCAGTACTTC. The gene calls are TRBV5-4 and TRBJ2-7; 12 bases agree with TRBD1. The germline V gene encodes CDR1 SGHNT and CDR2 YYREEE (reference sequence). This CDR3 has 16 residues. J was trimmed by 7 bases and V by 2 bases; bases with no gene match: 10.

Here the CDR3 reads CASSSRTGNYGYTF. The CDR3 coding sequence is TGTGCCAGCAGCTCTCGGACAGGGAACTATGGCTACACCTTC. The V call is TRBV21-1, the J call TRBJ1-2; the DNA was not compared with TRBD1, the D call given in the table. TRBV21-1 is termed a pseudogene. This CDR3 spans 14 amino acids.

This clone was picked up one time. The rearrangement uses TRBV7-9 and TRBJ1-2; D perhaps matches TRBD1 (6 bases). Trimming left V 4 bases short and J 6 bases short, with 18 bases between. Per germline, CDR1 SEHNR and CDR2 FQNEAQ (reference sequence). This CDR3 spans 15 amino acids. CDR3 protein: CASSYPFTGINGYTF. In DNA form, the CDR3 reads TGTGCCAGCAGCTACCCATTCACAGGGATCAATGGCTACACCTTC. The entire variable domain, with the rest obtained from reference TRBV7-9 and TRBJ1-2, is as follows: DTGVSQNPRHKITKRGQNVTFRCDPISEHNRLYWYRQTLGQGPEFLTYFQNEAQLEKSRLLSDRFSAERPKGSFSTLEIQRTEQGDSAMYLCASSYPFTGINGYTFGSGTRLTVV.

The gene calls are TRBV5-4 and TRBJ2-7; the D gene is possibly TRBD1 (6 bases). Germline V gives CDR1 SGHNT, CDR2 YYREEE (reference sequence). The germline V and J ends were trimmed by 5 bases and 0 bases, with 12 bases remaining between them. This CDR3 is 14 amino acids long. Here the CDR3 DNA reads TGTGCCAGCAGTTGGACAGAAGTCTCCTACGAGCAGTACTTC. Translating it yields CASSWTEVSYEQYF.